This TCR beta chain was recorded in a study of monozygotic twins with inflammatory bowel disease. TCRdb re-analyzed the 5' RACE reads; it lists each CDR3 protein once, without DNA. Listed are nearly 450,000 distinct CDR3 sequences; 2.4% falls within the top ten. The CDR3 spans 16 residues. The V gene's germline CDR1 is SGHTA and CDR2 FQGNSA. Input material: blood. J is TRBJ2-1 and V is TRBV7-2; TCRdb names TRBD2, which stays unverified in the absence of DNA. This clonotype was obtained from a human donor with ulcerative colitis or Crohn's disease, or a healthy co-twin of an affected twin (not recorded which). The CDR3 sequence is CASSLGSDGTPNEQFF.